This T cell receptor (beta chain) was sequenced during a study of T-cell reconstitution after alpha-beta-depleted transplantation in children. V shed 0 bases, J shed 4 bases, and the junction held 12 bases outside the gene matches. Looked up from germline, CDR1 is SGHTA and CDR2 is FQGNSA. The CDR3 extends over 17 amino acids. Construction of the TCRbeta library involved unique molecular identifiers. One entry per CDR3 protein, called by TCRdb with MiXCR from the PCR reads. Altogether 250,000 to 300,000 distinct CDR3 sequences are present, approximately 9.8% being singletons, with the ten largest covering roughly a tenth.

This material consisted of PBMCs from the stem cell graft donor, taken from the stem cell graft. The J gene is TRBJ2-7, the V gene TRBV7-2; 7 positions agree with TRBD1. The sequence came from a human donor who donated a stem cell graft to a child with SCID. The CDR3 protein is CASSLAPDRQWGYEQYF. In DNA form, the CDR3 reads TGTGCCAGCAGCTTAGCCCCGGACAGGCAATGGGGGTACGAGCAGTACTTC.